Sequencing of this T cell receptor (beta chain) was carried out in a study of blood T cell repertoires in COVID-19. The study recruited people aged 18 to 89 years across 24 US areas. Participants' reported clinical history set cohort assignment. Only in-frame clones appear in the TCRdb table, and some are missing; sequencing was by immunoSEQ multiplex PCR. The table shows around 250,000 clones, with roughly four fifths occurring only once. Germline V gene data show CDR1 as SGDLS and CDR2 as YYNGEE. The CDR3 totals 13 residues. The ends lost 3 bases at V and 6 bases at J; junction bases unmatched: 3. The chain links TRBV9 to TRBJ1-2, with 9 bases that match TRBD1. Material: PBMCs or T cells enriched from blood (not recorded which). The receptor comes from a man aged 30 to 45 with acute COVID-19. DNA for the CDR3: TGTGCCAGCAGCGCGGGACAGGGAAATGGCTACACCTTC. Translating gives CASSAGQGNGYTF.